This T cell receptor beta chain was obtained from a study of shared clonotypes between healthy human individuals. Whole-study results and caveats: Represented genetic and exposure-history diversity was restricted by having few donors.

A word on this clone: Its antigen is undetermined.

The assay was immunoSEQ multiplex PCR, and TCRdb's table has in-frame clones only and misses some. The sample gives fewer than 1.6 million clones, around 98.5% of which show up once; roughly 0.36% is in the top ten. The receptor comes from a man aged 30-40 years in good health. The material sequenced was naive CD4+ T cells sorted from blood. Subset meaning: CD45RA+ positively selected.

CDR3 sequence (DNA): TGTGCCAGTATTCAAGACAGGGAGGGTAACACTGAAGCTTTCTTT. This sequence encodes CASIQDREGNTEAFF. The chain has TRBV19 and TRBJ1-1; 7 nucleotides line up with TRBD1. CDR3 length: 15 amino acids. The V gene's germline CDR1 is LNHDA and CDR2 SQIVND (reference sequence). V lost 7 bases to trimming and J lost 2 bases; unmatched junction nucleotides: 10.